The TCR beta chain described here comes from a study of OX40 agonist ivuxolimab in advanced cancers. Study-wide findings and caveats: At 0.1 to 3.0 mg/kg and by week 6, clonal expansion occurred in CD4+ and CD8+ blood T cells.

Only in-frame clones appear in the TCRdb table, and some are missing; sequencing was by immunoSEQ multiplex PCR. This table holds 60,000 to 90,000 clones, around 88% found once. Germline-derived CDR1 and CDR2 are MNHEY and SMNVEV (reference sequence). V was cut by 8 bases and J by 5 bases, with 14 bases left in between. This CDR3 contains 13 residues. Notes on this clone: Its specificity is not known.

The sequence came from an adult with an advanced solid tumor such as melanoma, head and neck, liver or kidney cancer. The chain joins TRBV27 to TRBJ2-3, with a tentative D call TRBD2 (5 bases). Sequenced material: CD4+ or CD8+ T cells sorted from blood, taken in a trial of the OX40 agonist ivuxolimab. CDR3 sequence: CASRKREQDTQYF. The CDR3 DNA sequence: TGTGCCAGCCGGAAGAGGGAGCAAGATACGCAGTATTTT.